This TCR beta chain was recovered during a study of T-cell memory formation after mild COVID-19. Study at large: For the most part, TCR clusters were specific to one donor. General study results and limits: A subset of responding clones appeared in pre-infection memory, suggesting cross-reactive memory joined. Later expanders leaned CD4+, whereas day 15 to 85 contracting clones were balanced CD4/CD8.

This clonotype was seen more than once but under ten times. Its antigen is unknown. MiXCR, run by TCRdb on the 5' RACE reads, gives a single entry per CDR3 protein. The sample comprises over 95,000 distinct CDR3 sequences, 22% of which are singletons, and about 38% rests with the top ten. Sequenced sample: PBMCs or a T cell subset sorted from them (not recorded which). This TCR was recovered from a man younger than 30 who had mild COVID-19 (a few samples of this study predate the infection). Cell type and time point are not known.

In nucleotides, the CDR3 is TGTGCCAGCAGTTACTCCCCGGGGGGGCAATACGAGCAGTACTTC. Translated, it gives CASSYSPGGQYEQYF. This sequence joins TRBV6-6 and TRBJ2-7; 8 nucleotides agree with TRBD2. The germline CDR1 and CDR2 sequences are MNHNY and SVGAGI (reference sequence). CDR3 length: 15 amino acids. The trim removed 0 bases at V and 4 bases at J, leaving 5 bases unmatched.